The rows below give T cell receptor beta chains drawn from one sample of a study of T cells in tuberculosis. Sequencing was performed with immunoSEQ multiplex PCR; in TCRdb, only in-frame clones are kept and a portion is missing. The sample holds about 32,000 clones; 94% are singletons and the top ten take approximately 8%. Sequencing was carried out using PBMCs. All receptors come from a donor between 10 and 35 years old with latent tuberculosis or without tuberculosis infection. Both conserved end residues are part of each CDR3. The order of the fields is clone size, CDR3 length, D gene, J gene, V gene, CDR3 DNA, CDR3 protein. D genes are given only for firm matches. A clone size is listed for some rows: how often the clone was seen (once, few, many), or a class if it is expanded.

.,15,.,TRBJ2-7,TRBV5-6,TGTGCCAGCAGCCCAGGGGTCACACTTTCCTACGAGCAGTACTTC,CASSPGVTLSYEQYF
.,14,TRBD1,TRBJ1-2,TRBV7-2,TGTGCCAGCAGCCCAGGGACAGGCGACTATGGCTACACCTTC,CASSPGTGDYGYTF
medium-sized,15,.,TRBJ1-2,TRBV28,TGTGCCAGCAGTTTATGGGAGGGGTGGAACTATGGCTACACCTTC,CASSLWEGWNYGYTF
.,15,.,TRBJ1-3,TRBV5-4,TGTGCCAGCAGCTTTGGCAGGGTATCTGGAAACACCATATATTTT,CASSFGRVSGNTIYF
.,15,.,TRBJ1-4,TRBV5-1,TGCGCCAGCAGCGTGAGGGGGGGAGTCGGTGAAAAACTGTTTTTT,CASSVRGGVGEKLFF
.,15,.,TRBJ1-3,TRBV7-9,TGTGCCAGCAGCTCACCACAGGACTCTGGAAACACCATATATTTT,CASSSPQDSGNTIYF
.,16,TRBD1,TRBJ1-4,TRBV6-6,TGTGCCAGCAGTACGACAGGGAGGAGGTCTAATGAAAAACTGTTTTTT,CASSTTGRRSNEKLFF
few,13,.,TRBJ2-4,TRBV5-1,TGCGCCAGCAGCTTGGTACCCCAGGGCATTCAGTACTTC,CASSLVPQGIQYF
.,15,TRBD1,TRBJ1-5,TRBV2,TGTGCCAGCAGTGAGGAGGGACAGGGGAATCAGCCCCAGCATTTT,CASSEEGQGNQPQHF
.,16,TRBD1,TRBJ2-7,TRBV5-1,TGCGCCAGCAGCTTGGCCGGGGACAGGGTTTTCTACGAGCAGTACTTC,CASSLAGDRVFYEQYF
.,14,TRBD1,TRBJ2-1,TRBV27,TGTGCCAGCAGCTGGACAGGGAATGTCAATGAGCAGTTCTTC,CASSWTGNVNEQFF
.,16,TRBD1,TRBJ2-7,TRBV27,TGTGCCAGCAGTCTCTCGCCCGGGACAGGGTCCTACGAGCAGTACTTC,CASSLSPGTGSYEQYF
.,17,.,TRBJ2-6,TRBV6-1,TGTGCCAGCAGTGAAGGCAGGGTTAGCTCTGGGGCCAACGTCCTGACTTTC,CASSEGRVSSGANVLTF
.,16,TRBD1,TRBJ2-7,TRBV5-5,TGTGCCAGCAGCTTGGGCTCTGGGACAGGGAAATACGAGCAGTACTTC,CASSLGSGTGKYEQYF
.,16,TRBD1,TRBJ1-2,TRBV28,TGTGCCAGCAGTTTGGAGGACAGGGGGCTCTACTATGGCTACACCTTC,CASSLEDRGLYYGYTF
.,15,TRBD1,TRBJ2-7,TRBV27,TGTGCCAGCGTAAGACAGGGGGGCGACTCCTACGAGCAGTACTTC,CASVRQGGDSYEQYF
.,14,TRBD1,TRBJ1-1,TRBV19,TGTGCCAGTAGTGGACAGGGGGCTAACACTGAAGCTTTCTTT,CASSGQGANTEAFF
.,19,TRBD2,TRBJ2-3,TRBV7-9,TGTGCCAGCAGCTTCTCGGGACTAGCGGTAGTAACTAGCACAGATACGCAGTATTTT,CASSFSGLAVVTSTDTQYF
few,16,TRBD2,TRBJ2-1,TRBV4-1,TGCGCCAGCAGCCAAGAGGGGGGGAGCTCCTACAATGAGCAGTTCTTC,CASSQEGGSSYNEQFF